The 21 T cell receptor beta chains in this list originate from one sample, sequenced in a study of sequential checkpoint blockade in melanoma. The method was immunoSEQ multiplex PCR; TCRdb's version includes in-frame clones alone and lacks a portion of them. The data show over 15,000 clones, more than 70% seen once. Stated treatment: randomized to nivolumab then ipilimumab (arm A) or the reverse (arm B). The source was CD8+ T cells sorted from blood (inferred from file names), collected from a patient given nivolumab and ipilimumab in sequence. All receptors come from a human donor with melanoma.

The chain carries TRBV10-3 and TRBJ1-1; no reliable D call. Trimming removed 7 bases from V and 4 bases from J, with 10 bases in between. Looked up from germline, CDR1 is ENHRY and CDR2 is SYGVKD. CDR3 size: 12 residues. Written as DNA, the CDR3 is TGTGCCATCAATGATGGCGGCACTGAAGCTTTCTTT. Its protein is CAINDGGTEAFF.

The chain is built from TRBV5-1 and TRBJ2-3; 10 nucleotides match TRBD1. This CDR3 is 16 amino acids long. Germline-derived CDR1 and CDR2 are SGHRS and YFSETQ. V shed 2 bases and J 3 bases; nucleotides not matched to a gene: 6. The CDR3 DNA reads TGCGCCAGCAGCTTAGTCGACAGGGGGCTTACAGATACGCAGTATTTT. It yields the protein CASSLVDRGLTDTQYF. The variable domain in full, completed from reference TRBV5-1 and TRBJ2-3, reads KAGVTQTPRYLIKTRGQQVTLSCSPISGHRSVSWYQQTPGQGLQFLFEYFSETQRNKGNFPGRFSGRQFSNSRSEMNVSTLELGDSALYLCASSLVDRGLTDTQYFGPGTRLTVL.

The V gene is TRBV25-1, the J gene TRBJ1-2; D unclear. Germline values: CDR1 MGHDK, CDR2 SYGVNS. The CDR3 has 14 residues. V shed 7 bases and J shed 2 bases, with 14 bases lying between them. CDR3 amino acids: CASKPWEGNYGYTF. The CDR3, as DNA: TGTGCCAGCAAACCATGGGAGGGAAACTATGGCTACACCTTC.

This chain connects TRBV5-4 to TRBJ2-5; possibly TRBD2 for D (6 bases). The V end lost 4 bases, the J end lost 5 bases, and 21 bases lay between the germline ends. The CDR3 is 16 residues long. Per germline, CDR1 SGHNT and CDR2 YYREEE (reference sequence). The CDR3 DNA sequence: TGTGCCAGCAGCCCTGGTCGGTTGGGCGGGGACGAGACCCAGTACTTC. Translating it yields CASSPGRLGGDETQYF.

The V and J genes are TRBV5-8 and TRBJ2-5, with 7 bases fitting TRBD1. From germline, CDR1 is SGHTS and CDR2 YDEGEE. The CDR3 runs 14 residues. The ends lost 4 bases at V and 1 base at J; junction bases unmatched: 4. This CDR3 reads CASSPRQGQETQYF. The CDR3 nucleotides read TGTGCCAGCAGCCCTAGACAGGGCCAAGAGACCCAGTACTTC.

The V call is TRBV18, the J call TRBJ1-6; the D is unclear. Germline CDR1 is KGHSH and CDR2 is LQKENI. V dropped 3 bases and J dropped 1 base, with 25 bases sitting between them. The CDR3 spans 21 residues. As DNA, the CDR3 is TGTGCCAGCTCACCCCGGTATGGCGAGGGTTCCGGTGTTTCCTATAATTCACCCCTCCACTTT. This encodes CASSPRYGEGSGVSYNSPLHF.

The chain has TRBV28 and TRBJ1-5, with TRBD1 identical over 7 bases. This CDR3 has 16 amino acids. CDR1 and CDR2 from the germline V gene are MDHEN and SYDVKM. The junction had 7 bases not matched to a gene; V was cut back by 5 bases and J by 0 bases. Written as DNA, the CDR3 is TGTGCCAGCAGTACTCAGGGGGAGTATAGCAATCAGCCCCAGCATTTT. Translation gives CASSTQGEYSNQPQHF.

The genes are TRBV16 and TRBJ2-3; D possibly corresponds to TRBD1 (6 bases). This CDR3 has 13 amino acids. V gave up 4 bases and J gave up 2 bases, with 7 bases separating them. CDR1 is KGHSY, CDR2 FQNENV, per germline. The CDR3: CASSPGDTDTQYF. The CDR3 nucleotides read TGTGCCAGCAGCCCAGGGGACACAGATACGCAGTATTTT. Full variable domain (remainder filled in from reference TRBV16 and TRBJ2-3): GEEVAQTPKHLVRGEGQKAKLYCAPIKGHSYVFWYQQVLKNEFKFLISFQNENVFDETGMPKERFSAKCLPNSPCSLEIQATKLEDSAVYFCASSPGDTDTQYFGPGTRLTVL.

This clone was observed once. V is TRBV4-1 and J is TRBJ2-7, with D perhaps TRBD2 (6 bases). The CDR3 covers 15 residues. V lost 0 bases, J lost 6 bases, and 15 bases lay in between. CDR1 is MGHRA and CDR2 is YSYEKL in the germline V gene. The CDR3 bases are TGCGCCAGCAGCCAAGATGGAGGGGACCTGGCCGAGCAGTACTTC. It specifies CASSQDGGDLAEQYF.

The chain combines TRBV28 with TRBJ2-3; TRBD1 agrees at 8 bases. The CDR3 spans 16 residues. Germline V gene sequence: CDR1 MDHEN, CDR2 SYDVKM. V gave up 6 bases and J gave up 3 bases; unmatched junction bases: 11. For the CDR3, the DNA is TGTGCCAGCAGGATTACGGGACAGGTGGTTACAGATACGCAGTATTTT. It specifies CASRITGQVVTDTQYF.

This chain connects TRBV13 to TRBJ1-2; the match to TRBD1 covers 9 bases. The germline V gene encodes CDR1 PRHDT and CDR2 FYEKMQ (reference sequence). The V and J ends lost 1 base and 5 bases, in that order; junction bases with no gene match: 11. This CDR3 comprises 17 residues. The CDR3 DNA follows: TGTGCCAGCAGCTTAGAAACGGACAGGGGCACCCTATATGGCTACACCTTC. It specifies CASSLETDRGTLYGYTF.

This sequence joins TRBV10-2 and TRBJ1-4; no clear D. Trimming shortened V by 3 bases and J by 8 bases, and 16 bases separated the two germline ends. The CDR3 covers 15 residues. Germline V gene data show CDR1 as WSHSY and CDR2 as SAAADI. CDR3 region: CASSDVAWMGEKLFF. CDR3 coding DNA: TGCGCCAGCAGTGATGTAGCGTGGATGGGGGAAAAACTGTTTTTT.

This clone has a handful of counts. The rearrangement links TRBV6-1 to TRBJ1-1, with 9 bases aligning to TRBD1. The CDR3 spans 13 residues. Per the germline V gene, CDR1 is MNHNS and CDR2 is SASEGT. The V gene end was trimmed by 6 bases and the J gene end by 6 bases; junction bases not matched to a gene: 5. CDR3 protein: CASRGTGWAEAFF. For the CDR3, the DNA is TGTGCCAGCAGGGGGACAGGGTGGGCTGAAGCTTTCTTT.

The chain employs TRBV5-4 and TRBJ2-7; tentatively, D is TRBD2 (5 bases). V lost 2 bases to trimming and J lost 0 bases, with 9 bases between them. There are 14 residues in the CDR3. The germline V gene encodes CDR1 SGHNT and CDR2 YYREEE (reference sequence). Here the CDR3 reads CASSFGELSYEQYF. Here the CDR3 DNA reads TGTGCCAGCAGCTTCGGGGAGCTCTCCTACGAGCAGTACTTC. The full variable domain, its missing parts supplied by reference TRBV5-4 and TRBJ2-7, is ETGVTQSPTHLIKTRGQQVTLRCSSQSGHNTVSWYQQALGQGPQFIFQYYREEENGRGNFPPRFSGLQFPNYSSELNVNALELDDSALYLCASSFGELSYEQYFGPGTRLTVT.

The chain combines TRBV27 with TRBJ1-3; D is uncertain. Trimming shortened V by 0 bases and J by 2 bases, and 11 bases separated the two germline ends. Germline lookup yields CDR1 MNHEY and CDR2 SMNVEV (reference sequence). The CDR3 covers 16 residues. CDR3 region: CASSLSIPAAGNTIYF. Written as DNA, the CDR3 is TGTGCCAGCAGTTTATCGATCCCTGCAGCTGGAAACACCATATATTTT.

The chain links TRBV5-8 to TRBJ2-6; D perhaps matches TRBD2 (6 bases). This CDR3 region has 13 residues. Looked up from germline, CDR1 is SGHTS and CDR2 is YDEGEE. Trimming stripped 9 bases from V and 4 bases from J, with 11 bases between. Here the CDR3 reads CATRGSGANVLTF. CDR3 nucleotide sequence: TGTGCCACCCGGGGGTCCGGGGCCAACGTCCTGACTTTC.

This clone has only a few counts. This chain joins TRBV7-9 and TRBJ1-2; D unclear. The germline V gene encodes CDR1 SEHNR and CDR2 FQNEAQ (reference sequence). V was trimmed by 2 bases and J by 1 base, leaving 8 bases between them. The CDR3 covers 14 residues. The DNA of the CDR3 is TGTGCCAGCAGCTTACCGGCGGTTAACTATGGCTACACCTTC. This codes for CASSLPAVNYGYTF.

The V call is TRBV27, the J call TRBJ2-1; TRBD1 is a possible D gene (6 bases). V gave up 4 bases and J gave up 12 bases, with 13 bases separating them. This CDR3 is built from 12 residues. In germline, CDR1 is MNHEY, CDR2 SMNVEV (reference sequence). The CDR3 protein is CASSSTGLGQFF. The CDR3 bases are TGTGCCAGCAGTTCCACAGGGTTAGGGCAGTTCTTC.

V usage is TRBV19 and J usage is TRBJ1-2; D might be TRBD1 (6 bases). CDR3 length equals 12 residues. Trimming cost V 6 bases and J 7 bases, with 12 bases left between them. The germline V gene has CDR1 LNHDA and CDR2 SQIVND (reference sequence). CDR3 sequence: CASRRQVGGYTF. The CDR3 bases are TGTGCCAGTAGGCGACAGGTTGGTGGCTACACCTTC. The whole variable domain, filled in from reference TRBV19 and TRBJ1-2, reads DGGITQSPKYLFRKEGQNVTLSCEQNLNHDAMYWYRQDPGQGLRLIYYSQIVNDFQKGDIAEGYSVSREKKESFPLTVTSAQKNPTAFYLCASRRQVGGYTFGSGTRLTVV.

The chain is built from TRBV5-6 and TRBJ1-1; D gene unclear. This CDR3 comprises 14 residues. CDR1 SGHDT and CDR2 YYEEEE come from the germline V gene. The V end lost 2 bases, the J end lost 0 bases, and 8 bases lay between the germline ends. The CDR3 nucleotides read TGTGCCAGCAGCTTCGACAATTTGAACACTGAAGCTTTCTTT. This gives the protein CASSFDNLNTEAFF.

The rearrangement links TRBV6-5 to TRBJ2-7, with D possibly matching TRBD1 (5 bases). Trimming stripped 4 bases from V and 0 bases from J, with 10 bases between. Germline assignment: CDR1 MNHEY and CDR2 SVGAGI. This CDR3 has 14 amino acids. The CDR3 here is CASSWGVSSYEQYF. In DNA form, the CDR3 reads TGTGCCAGCAGTTGGGGCGTGAGCTCCTACGAGCAGTACTTC.